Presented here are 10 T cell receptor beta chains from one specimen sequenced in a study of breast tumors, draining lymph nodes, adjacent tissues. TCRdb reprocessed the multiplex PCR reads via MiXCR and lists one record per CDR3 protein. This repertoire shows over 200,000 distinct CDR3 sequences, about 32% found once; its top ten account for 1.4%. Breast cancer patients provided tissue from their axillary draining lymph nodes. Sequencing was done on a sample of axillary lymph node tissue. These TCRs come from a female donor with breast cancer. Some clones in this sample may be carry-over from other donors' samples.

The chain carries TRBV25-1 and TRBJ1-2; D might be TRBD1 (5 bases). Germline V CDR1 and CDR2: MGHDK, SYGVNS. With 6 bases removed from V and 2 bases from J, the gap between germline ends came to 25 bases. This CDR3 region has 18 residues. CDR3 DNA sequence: TGTGCCAGCAGGGACCCACAGTTTGGGGGACCGTTGAACTATGGCTACACCTTC. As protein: CASRDPQFGGPLNYGYTF.

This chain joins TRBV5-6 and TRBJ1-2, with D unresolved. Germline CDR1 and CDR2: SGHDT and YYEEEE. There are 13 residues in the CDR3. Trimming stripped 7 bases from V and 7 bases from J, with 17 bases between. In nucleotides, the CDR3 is TGTGCCAGCTCCCCTAAGCTGGGGAGTGGCTACACCTTC. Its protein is CASSPKLGSGYTF. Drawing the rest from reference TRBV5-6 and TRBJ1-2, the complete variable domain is DAGVTQSPTHLIKTRGQQVTLRCSPKSGHDTVSWYQQALGQGPQFIFQYYEEEERQRGNFPDRFSGHQFPNYSSELNVNALLLGDSALYLCASSPKLGSGYTFGSGTRLTVV.

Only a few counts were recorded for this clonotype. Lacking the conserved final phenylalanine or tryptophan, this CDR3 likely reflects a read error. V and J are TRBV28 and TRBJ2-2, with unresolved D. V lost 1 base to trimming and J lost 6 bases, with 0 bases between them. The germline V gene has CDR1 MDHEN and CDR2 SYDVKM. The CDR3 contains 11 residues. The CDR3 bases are TGTGCCAGCAGTTTATCCGGGGAGCTGTTTTCT. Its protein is CASSLSGELFS.

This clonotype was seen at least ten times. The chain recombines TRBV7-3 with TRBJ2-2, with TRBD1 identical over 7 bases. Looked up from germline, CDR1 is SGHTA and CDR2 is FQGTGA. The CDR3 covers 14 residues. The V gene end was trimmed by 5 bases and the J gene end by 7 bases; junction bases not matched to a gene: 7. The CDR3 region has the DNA TGTGCCAGCAGCCGGACAGGACGGGTCGGGGAGCTGTTTTTT. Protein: CASSRTGRVGELFF.

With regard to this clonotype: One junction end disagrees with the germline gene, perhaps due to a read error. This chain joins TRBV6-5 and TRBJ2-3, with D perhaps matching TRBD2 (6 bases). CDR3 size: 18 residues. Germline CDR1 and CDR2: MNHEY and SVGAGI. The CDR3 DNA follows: TGTGCCAGCAGTCACTCGAATAGCGGTCCCGCTCGCACAGATACGCAGTATTTT. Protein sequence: CASSHSNSGPARTDTQYF.

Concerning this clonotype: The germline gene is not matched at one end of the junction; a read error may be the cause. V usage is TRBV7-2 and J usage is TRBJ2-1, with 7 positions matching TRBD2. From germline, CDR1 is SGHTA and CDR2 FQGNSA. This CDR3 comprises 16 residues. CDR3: CASRTGGSASCNEQFF. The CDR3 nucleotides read TGTGCCAGCAGGACTGGCGGGAGCGCCTCCTGCAATGAGCAGTTCTTC.

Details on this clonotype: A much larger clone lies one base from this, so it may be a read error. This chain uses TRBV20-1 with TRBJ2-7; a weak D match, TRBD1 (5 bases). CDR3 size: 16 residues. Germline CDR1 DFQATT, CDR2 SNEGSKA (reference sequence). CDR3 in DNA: TGCAGTGCTATCGGCAAGGGAAGGGGCAGCTCCTACGGGCAGTACTTC. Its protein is CSAIGKGRGSSYGQYF.

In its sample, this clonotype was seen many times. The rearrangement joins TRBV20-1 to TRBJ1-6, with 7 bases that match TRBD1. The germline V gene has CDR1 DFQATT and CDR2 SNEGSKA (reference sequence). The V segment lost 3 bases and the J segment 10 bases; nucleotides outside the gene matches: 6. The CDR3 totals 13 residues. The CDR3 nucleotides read TGCAGTGCTAGGGACAGGAGGCAATCACCCCTCCACTTT. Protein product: CSARDRRQSPLHF.

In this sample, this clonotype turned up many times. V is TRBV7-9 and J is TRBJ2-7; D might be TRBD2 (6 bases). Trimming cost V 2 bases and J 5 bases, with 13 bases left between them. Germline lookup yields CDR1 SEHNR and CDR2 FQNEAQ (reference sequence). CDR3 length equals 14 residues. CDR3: CASSLYSGEHEQYF. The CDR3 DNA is TGTGCCAGCAGCTTATATTCGGGAGAACACGAGCAGTACTTC.

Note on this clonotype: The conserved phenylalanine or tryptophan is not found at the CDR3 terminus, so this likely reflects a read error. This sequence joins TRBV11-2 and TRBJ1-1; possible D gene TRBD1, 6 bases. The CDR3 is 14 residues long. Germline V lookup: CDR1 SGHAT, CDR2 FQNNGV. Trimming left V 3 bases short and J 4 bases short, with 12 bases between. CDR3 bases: TGTGCCAGCAGCTTCCTTCGGGGGGCCACTGAAGCTTTCGTT. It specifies CASSFLRGATEAFV.